This T cell receptor beta chain was captured in a study of prognosis after radiotherapy for stage I lung cancer. This clonotype was seen ten or more times. Genomic DNA provided the template from which TCR beta CDR3 was amplified by two-round multiplex PCR. Amplification in first-round PCR relied on primers specific to each TRBV and TRBJ gene. TCRdb re-analysed the multiplex PCR reads in MiXCR, keeping a single row per CDR3 protein. In the table there are some 15,000 distinct CDR3 sequences, around three fifths of which are singletons. This CDR3 has 15 amino acids. Trimming stripped 0 bases from V and 1 base from J, with 10 bases between. Germline CDR1 is SGHDN and CDR2 is FVKESK.

Here the sequenced sample was PBMCs, taken before or after stereotactic body radiation therapy (not recorded which). The sequence was obtained from a donor over 45 with non-small cell lung cancer. The chain uses TRBV14 and TRBJ2-7; a weak D match, TRBD1 (6 bases). The CDR3 sequence: CASSQDPGHSYEQYF. In nucleotides, the CDR3 is TGTGCCAGCAGCCAAGATCCGGGACATTCCTACGAGCAGTACTTC.